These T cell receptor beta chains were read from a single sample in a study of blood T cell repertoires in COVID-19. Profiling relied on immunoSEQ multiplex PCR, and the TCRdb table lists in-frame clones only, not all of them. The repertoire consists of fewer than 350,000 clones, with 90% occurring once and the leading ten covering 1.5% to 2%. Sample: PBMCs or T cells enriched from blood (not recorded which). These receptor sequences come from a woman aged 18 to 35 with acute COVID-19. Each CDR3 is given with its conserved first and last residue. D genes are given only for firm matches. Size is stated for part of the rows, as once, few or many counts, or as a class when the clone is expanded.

TGTGCCAGCAGCACATCTAGCTACTACGAGCAGTACTTC CASSTSSYYEQYF TRBJ2-7 TRBV12-3/TRBV12-4 13 . .
TGTGCCAGCAGCTTTCGACTAGCGGGACCCCAAGATACCGGGGAGCTGTTTTTT CASSFRLAGPQDTGELFF TRBJ2-2 TRBV7-9 18 . TRBD2
TGTGCTAGTGGTCAGGACAGGAGGAATGAGCAGTTCTTC CASGQDRRNEQFF TRBJ2-1 TRBV12-5 13 . TRBD1
TGTGCCAGTAGTTCGCACCTCGGCGAGGGAGCTTTCTTT CASSSHLGEGAFF TRBJ1-1 TRBV19 13 . .
TGTGCCAGCAGCCAAGGGTTCCGACAGGGTAATCAGCCCCAGCATTTT CASSQGFRQGNQPQHF TRBJ1-5 TRBV3-1/TRBV3-2 16 . TRBD1
TGTGCCAGCAGCTTAAATACGGGAGAAAGGGTTTACGAGCAGTACTTC CASSLNTGERVYEQYF TRBJ2-7 TRBV7-8 16 . .
TGTGCCATCCAGGGGGCTTGGAACACTGAAGCTTTCTTT CAIQGAWNTEAFF TRBJ1-1 TRBV24-1 13 . TRBD1
TGTGCCAGCAGTTTTATCGCGGGGGCGGCTAATGAAAAACTGTTTTTT CASSFIAGAANEKLFF TRBJ1-4 TRBV28 16 . .
TGTGCCAGCGGGGCTCAGGGGCACGAGCAGTACTTC CASGAQGHEQYF TRBJ2-7 TRBV7-8 12 . .
TGTGCCAGCAGGGGGACAAGGTGGGGCTACACCTTC CASRGTRWGYTF TRBJ1-2 TRBV2 12 . .
TGTGCCAGCACCCCCTCCGGTGGAAACACCATATATTTT CASTPSGGNTIYF TRBJ1-3 TRBV6-5 13 . .
TGTGCCAGCAGCTTGGGGGGAGGTGAAAAACTGTTTTTT CASSLGGGEKLFF TRBJ1-4 TRBV5-6 13 . .
TGTGCCAGTAATAGCGGCAGGGAAGTAGGTGAGCAGTTCTTC CASNSGREVGEQFF TRBJ2-1 TRBV19 14 . .
TGCGCCAGCAGCGCTGGGACAGGGGAATCCTACGAGCAGTACTTC CASSAGTGESYEQYF TRBJ2-7 TRBV10-1 15 . TRBD1
TGTGCCAGCAGCCAGGACCGGGACAGGGGAGTGGTTGGTGAAAAACTGTTTTTT CASSQDRDRGVVGEKLFF TRBJ1-4 TRBV4-2 18 . TRBD1
TGTGCCAGCAGCTTTTTTGCGGGAGTAAGGTACAATGAGCAGTTCTTC CASSFFAGVRYNEQFF TRBJ2-1 TRBV7-9 16 . TRBD2
TGTGCCAGCTCGGACAGGGGGCGAAAAAACATTCAGTACTTC CASSDRGRKNIQYF TRBJ2-4 TRBV6-5 14 . TRBD1
TGTGCCAGCAGTTCTAGCGGTATGCGGGGCGGGAACACCGGGGAGCTGTTTTTT CASSSSGMRGGNTGELFF TRBJ2-2 TRBV27 18 . TRBD2
TGCAGTGCTACGAGCGGGAGTAGGTATTTT CSATSGSRYF TRBJ2-3 TRBV20-1 10 . TRBD2
TGCGCCAGCAGTCGCTGGAGAGCTTACGAGCAGTACTTC CASSRWRAYEQYF TRBJ2-7 TRBV5-1 13 . .
TGTGCCAGTAGTATACCCGGGAGTCGGTACGAGCAGTACTTC CASSIPGSRYEQYF TRBJ2-7 TRBV19 14 once .
TGTGCCAGCAGTCACCGACAGTCTAATGAAAAACTGTTTTTT CASSHRQSNEKLFF TRBJ1-4 TRBV27 14 . .
TGTGCCAGCAGCAAACAGGGGCTCCTGAATTCACCCCTCCACTTT CASSKQGLLNSPLHF TRBJ1-6 TRBV7-2 15 . TRBD1
TGTGCCAGCAGGCGGGACAGCTCCTACAATGAGCAGTTCTTC CASRRDSSYNEQFF TRBJ2-1 TRBV6-5 14 . .
TGTGCCAGCAGCTTGTTGAGGGGGCTGGGGAACACTGAAGCTTTCTTT CASSLLRGLGNTEAFF TRBJ1-1 TRBV11-2 16 . TRBD1
TGTGCCAGCAGGACCTCTAGCGGGAGGTCAGATACGCAGTATTTT CASRTSSGRSDTQYF TRBJ2-3 TRBV28 15 . TRBD2
TGTGCCAGCAGTTACAATAGACAGGGCCTGATACTAGCCAAAAACATTCAGTACTTC CASSYNRQGLILAKNIQYF TRBJ2-4 TRBV6-8 19 . TRBD1
TGTGCCAGCAGTCGGACCGGGGAGCTGTTTTTT CASSRTGELFF TRBJ2-2 TRBV3-1/TRBV3-2 11 . .
TGCGCCAGCAGCCAAGACGGGACAGGGAATAATTCACCCCTCCACTTT CASSQDGTGNNSPLHF TRBJ1-6 TRBV4-1 16 . TRBD1
TGCGCCAGCAGCCAAGATCCGGGACAGGGGGCTAGCGGGAGGCCCTACGAGCAGTACTTC CASSQDPGQGASGRPYEQYF TRBJ2-7 TRBV4-3 20 . .
TGTGCCAGCAGCACTGGGGCAGGAAATCAGCCCCAGCATTTT CASSTGAGNQPQHF TRBJ1-5 TRBV25-1 14 . .
TGTGCCAGCAGCTCAAGACAGGGGCGGCTTCTGACAGATACGCAGTATTTT CASSSRQGRLLTDTQYF TRBJ2-3 TRBV13 17 . TRBD1
TGTGCCATCAGTGATATCGGAGGGAGGAATGGCGAGCAGTACTTC CAISDIGGRNGEQYF TRBJ2-7 TRBV10-3 15 . .
TGTTCCAGCAGCTTAGGGACAGGGGTCACCGGGGAGCTGTTTTTT CSSSLGTGVTGELFF TRBJ2-2 TRBV7-6 15 . TRBD1
TGTGCCAGCAGTTTAGTTCCATCACCCCTCCACTTT CASSLVPSPLHF TRBJ1-6 TRBV28 12 . .
TGTGCCAGCAGTGAGGCTCGGGGGACCCTCCACTTT CASSEARGTLHF TRBJ1-6 TRBV12-3/TRBV12-4 12 . .
TGTGCCAGCAGTTACCGCAGTAGCAATCAGCCCCAGCATTTT CASSYRSSNQPQHF TRBJ1-5 TRBV6-5 14 . .
TGTGCCAGCAGTCCCACCGGGACTAGCGGGAGGGCCAAGGAGACCCAGTACTTC CASSPTGTSGRAKETQYF TRBJ2-5 TRBV6-6 18 . TRBD2
TGTGCCAGCGGGACAGGTGCCAACTACGAGCAGTACTTC CASGTGANYEQYF TRBJ2-7 TRBV7-2 13 . TRBD1
TGCGCCAGCGGGGGGATGAGGCGGCTTAGCTCCTACGAGCAGTACTTC CASGGMRRLSSYEQYF TRBJ2-7 TRBV10-2 16 . .
TGTGCCAGCAGCTTTCAGGGGCCCACCTACGAGCAGTACTTC CASSFQGPTYEQYF TRBJ2-7 TRBV7-2 14 . .
TGCGCCAGCAGTGATCTGGGCCTAGCGGGGACCTACGAGCAGTACTTC CASSDLGLAGTYEQYF TRBJ2-7 TRBV10-2 16 . TRBD2
TGTGCCAGCGGAAGGGACAGGGGGTTTAACACTGAAGCTTTCTTT CASGRDRGFNTEAFF TRBJ1-1 TRBV27 15 few TRBD1
TGTGCCAGCAGCCTAGCGGGAGGAGACAATGAGCAGTTCTTC CASSLAGGDNEQFF TRBJ2-1 TRBV28 14 . TRBD2
TGTGCTAGCAGCTTAGAACCGCAGGGCAATGAGCAGTTCTTC CASSLEPQGNEQFF TRBJ2-1 TRBV7-7 14 once .